This T cell receptor beta chain was profiled in a study of blood T cell repertoires in COVID-19. At the level of the study: The study drew acute and convalescent COVID-19 samples from the United States, Italy and Spain. PBMCs, B-cell-depleted T cells, or T cells provided the cDNA or gDNA that made up the material.

Germline-derived CDR1 and CDR2 are SGDLS and YYNGEE. This CDR3 is built from 12 residues. The germline V and J ends were trimmed by 5 bases and 3 bases, with 8 bases remaining between them. Seattle patients were enrolled while actively infected and followed longitudinally. Original processing methods: Amplification with reference gene primers provided the estimates of nucleated cell counts. Measured with immunoSEQ multiplex PCR; TCRdb has only the in-frame clones, and not every one. D and trimming come from the DNA, and the V and J calls and clone size come from that table. The data contain 200,000 or so clones, around four fifths of them seen just once; the ten biggest clones take up around 0.93%.

The chain recombines TRBV9 with TRBJ1-2; a possible D gene is TRBD1 (6 bases). The receptor's source is a man aged 60 to 69 with COVID-19, enrolled during active disease. Material for sequencing was peripheral blood. DNA of the CDR3: TGTGCCAGCAGTAGACAGGACTATGGCTACACCTTC. Translated: CASSRQDYGYTF.